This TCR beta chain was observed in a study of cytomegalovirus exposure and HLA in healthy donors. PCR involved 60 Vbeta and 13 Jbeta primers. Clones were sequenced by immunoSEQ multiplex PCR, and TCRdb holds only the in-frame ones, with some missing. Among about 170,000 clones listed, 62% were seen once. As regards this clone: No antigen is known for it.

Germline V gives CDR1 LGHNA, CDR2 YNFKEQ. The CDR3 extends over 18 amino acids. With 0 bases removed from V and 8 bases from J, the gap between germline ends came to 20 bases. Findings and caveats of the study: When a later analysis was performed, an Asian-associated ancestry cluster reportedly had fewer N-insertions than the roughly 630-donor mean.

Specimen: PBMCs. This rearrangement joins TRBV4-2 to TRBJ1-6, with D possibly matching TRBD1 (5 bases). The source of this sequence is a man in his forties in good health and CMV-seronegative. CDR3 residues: CASSQDSKTRWDYSPLHF. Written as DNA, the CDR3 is TGTGCCAGCAGCCAAGATTCCAAAACCCGGTGGGACTATTCACCCCTCCACTTT.